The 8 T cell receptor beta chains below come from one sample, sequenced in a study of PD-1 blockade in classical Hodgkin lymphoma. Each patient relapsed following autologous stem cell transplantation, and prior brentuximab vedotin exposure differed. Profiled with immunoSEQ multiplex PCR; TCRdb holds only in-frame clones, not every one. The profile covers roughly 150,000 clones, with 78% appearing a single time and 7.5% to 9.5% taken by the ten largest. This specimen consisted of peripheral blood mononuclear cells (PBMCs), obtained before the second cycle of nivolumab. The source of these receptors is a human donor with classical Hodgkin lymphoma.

The CDR3 spells CASSPFQETQYF. The CDR3 DNA is TGTGCCAGCAGTCCGTTCCAAGAGACCCAGTACTTC. This rearrangement joins TRBV27 to TRBJ2-5; D call uncertain. V was pared by 5 bases and J by 1 base, with 5 bases between. Germline V gene sequence: CDR1 MNHEY, CDR2 SMNVEV (reference sequence). This CDR3 is 12 amino acids long.

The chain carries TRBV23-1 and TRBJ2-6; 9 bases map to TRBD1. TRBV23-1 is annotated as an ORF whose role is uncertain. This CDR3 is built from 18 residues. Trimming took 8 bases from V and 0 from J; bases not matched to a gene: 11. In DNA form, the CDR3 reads TGCGCCAGCGCATGCGGGGACAGGGAGGCCTCTGGGGCCAACGTCCTGACTTTC. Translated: CASACGDREASGANVLTF.

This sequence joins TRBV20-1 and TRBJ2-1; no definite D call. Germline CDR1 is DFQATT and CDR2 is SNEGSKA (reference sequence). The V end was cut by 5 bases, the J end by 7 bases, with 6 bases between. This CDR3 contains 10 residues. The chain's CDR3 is CSAVRNEQFF. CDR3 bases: TGCAGTGCTGTGAGAAATGAGCAGTTCTTC.

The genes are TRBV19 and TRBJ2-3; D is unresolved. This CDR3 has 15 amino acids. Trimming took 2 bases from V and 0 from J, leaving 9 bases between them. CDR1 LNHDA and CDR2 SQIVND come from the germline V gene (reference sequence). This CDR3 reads CASSIQRSSTDTQYF. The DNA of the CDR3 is TGTGCCAGTAGTATACAACGGAGCAGCACAGATACGCAGTATTTT.

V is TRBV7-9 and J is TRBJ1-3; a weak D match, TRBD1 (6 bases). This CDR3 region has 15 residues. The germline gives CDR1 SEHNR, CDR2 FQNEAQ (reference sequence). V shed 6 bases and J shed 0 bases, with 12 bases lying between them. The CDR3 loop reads CASSRDTFSGNTIYF. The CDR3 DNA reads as TGTGCCAGCAGTCGGGACACCTTCTCTGGAAACACCATATATTTT.

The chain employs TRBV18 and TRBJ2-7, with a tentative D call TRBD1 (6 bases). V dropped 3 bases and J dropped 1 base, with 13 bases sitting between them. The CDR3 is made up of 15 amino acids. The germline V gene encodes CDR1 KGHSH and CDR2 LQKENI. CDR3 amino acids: CASSPSSDRSYEQYF. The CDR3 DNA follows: TGTGCCAGCTCACCCAGCTCGGACAGATCCTACGAGCAGTACTTC.

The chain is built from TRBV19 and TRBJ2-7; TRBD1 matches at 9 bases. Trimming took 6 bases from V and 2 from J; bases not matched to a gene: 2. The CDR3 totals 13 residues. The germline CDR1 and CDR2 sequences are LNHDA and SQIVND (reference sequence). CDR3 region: CASSGQGPYEQYF. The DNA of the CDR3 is TGTGCCAGTAGCGGACAGGGGCCCTACGAGCAGTACTTC.

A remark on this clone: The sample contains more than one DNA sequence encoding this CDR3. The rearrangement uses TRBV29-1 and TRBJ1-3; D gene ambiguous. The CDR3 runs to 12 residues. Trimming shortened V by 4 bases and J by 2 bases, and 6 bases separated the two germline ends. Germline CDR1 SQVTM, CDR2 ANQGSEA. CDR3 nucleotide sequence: TGCAGCGTTGGGACGGCTGGAAACACCATATATTTT. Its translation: CSVGTAGNTIYF.